The entry below gives a single T cell receptor beta chain sequence along with its context. The data belong to a study of preoperative IRX-2 immunotherapy in early breast cancer. As for treatment: preoperative locoregional IRX-2 cytokine immunotherapy. Samples came from a phase Ib trial of preoperative locoregional IRX-2 cytokine immunotherapy. CDR1 and CDR2 from the germline V gene are MDHEN and SYDVKM. The length of the CDR3 is 15 residues. The J segment lost 5 bases and the V segment lost 5 bases, leaving 6 bases of the junction unmatched. Produced via immunoSEQ multiplex PCR; TCRdb's table is partial and in-frame only. The sample records 35,000 to 45,000 clones, roughly four fifths being singletons.

The chain couples TRBV28 to TRBJ1-5, with TRBD1 matching over 10 bases. The clonotype comes from a human donor with breast cancer. The input for sequencing was lymph node tissue, taken after IRX-2 immunotherapy. The CDR3 DNA reads TGTGCCAGCAGTAGGACAGGGGGTGGTTATCAGCCCCAGCATTTT. It yields the protein CASSRTGGGYQPQHF.